Listed below are T cell receptor beta chains from one sample, sequenced in a study of naive and memory T cell subsets. TCRdb analysed the UMI-ligation and nested PCR reads with MiXCR anew, one entry per CDR3 protein. The repertoire holds roughly 92,000 distinct CDR3 sequences, with roughly 10% as singletons. Material for sequencing was naive CD4+ T cells from blood. The receptors come from a human donor in good health. The CDR3 runs from the conserved cysteine through the conserved F or W. The D gene is left open where the match is weak. Clone size is shown for a subset of rows, as once, few, many or a class of expanded clone.

TRBV3-1	few	TRBJ2-4	NA	TGTGCCAGCAGCCAAGGCAAAGACTGGCTCAACATTCAGTACTTC	CASSQGKDWLNIQYF
TRBV19	few	TRBJ1-2	TRBD1	TGTGCCAGTAGTATGGAACAGGGGACTCCGGGCTATGGCTACACCTTC	CASSMEQGTPGYGYTF
TRBV18	many	TRBJ2-5	NA	TGTGCCAGCTCACCGGGAGTCGAAGAGACCCAGTACTTC	CASSPGVEETQYF
TRBV2	NA	TRBJ1-5	NA	TGTGCCAGAGGGACCAGCAGTCAGCCCCAGCATTTT	CARGTSSQPQHF
TRBV29-1	NA	TRBJ2-5	TRBD2	TGCAGCGTGAGACTAGCGGGCCCCCAAGAGACCCAGTACTTC	CSVRLAGPQETQYF
TRBV6-2/TRBV6-3	many	TRBJ2-1	NA	TGTGCCAGCAGTCGGGATATACCCGAGCAGTTCTTC	CASSRDIPEQFF
TRBV3-1	few	TRBJ2-3	TRBD2	TGTGCCAGCAGCCCTTTAGCGGGAGAACCCACAGATACGCAGTATTTT	CASSPLAGEPTDTQYF
TRBV12-3/TRBV12-4	many	TRBJ2-1	NA	TGTGCCAGCAGTTTAGGGACTAACACTTACAATGAGCAGTTCTTC	CASSLGTNTYNEQFF
TRBV11-1	few	TRBJ1-1	NA	TGTGCCAGCAGCTTAGCCCGGAGAATGAACACTGAAGCTTTCTTT	CASSLARRMNTEAFF
TRBV30	NA	TRBJ2-1	NA	TGTGCCTGGAGCGTACAAGGACGTATATCGTTCTTC	CAWSVQGRISFF
TRBV5-6	few	TRBJ2-5	NA	TGTGCCAGCAGCTGGGGGGTAGGGTTTTTGAAGACCCAGTACTTC	CASSWGVGFLKTQYF
TRBV20-1	many	TRBJ1-6	NA	TGCAGTGCTGTCTCTAATTCACCCCTCCACTTT	CSAVSNSPLHF
TRBV12-3/TRBV12-4	NA	TRBJ1-3	TRBD1	TGTGCCAGCAGGTCTCAGGGGGCGCGGGGAAACACCATATATTTT	CASRSQGARGNTIYF
TRBV30	NA	TRBJ2-7	NA	TGTGCCTGGAACATTCTGGAGGCGGGCGAGCAGTACTTC	CAWNILEAGEQYF
TRBV7-2	few	TRBJ2-5	NA	TGTGCCAGCAGCTTAACAGGGACCCAGTACTTC	CASSLTGTQYF
TRBV28	NA	TRBJ2-3	TRBD1	TGTGCCAGCAGTACCTGGGACAGGGGGGGTGATACGCAGTATTTT	CASSTWDRGGDTQYF
TRBV6-5	few	TRBJ1-6	NA	TGTGCCAGCAGTTACTCCACTTCACCCCTCCACTTT	CASSYSTSPLHF
TRBV29-1	many	TRBJ2-7	TRBD1	TGCAGCGTTTCCGGGACAGGGTCGTCCTACGAGCAGTACTTC	CSVSGTGSSYEQYF
TRBV10-3	few	TRBJ2-1	NA	TGTGCCATCAGGGACGGAGGCTATTCTCATGAGTTCTTC	CAIRDGGYSHEFF
TRBV5-6	few	TRBJ2-5	NA	TGTGCCAGCACCAACCCAGGGACACAAGAGACCCAGTACTTC	CASTNPGTQETQYF
TRBV28	NA	TRBJ1-4	TRBD1	TGTGCCAGCGGAAGGGACAGGAGTGCAACTAATGAAAAACTGTTTTTT	CASGRDRSATNEKLFF
TRBV5-1	many	TRBJ2-5	NA	TGCGCCAGCAGCTTGGCCGGGCAGACCTCAGGGACCCAGTACTTC	CASSLAGQTSGTQYF
TRBV29-1	NA	TRBJ2-5	NA	TGCAGCGTTCAAAAAACACCCCAAGAGACCCAGTACTTC	CSVQKTPQETQYF
TRBV12-3/TRBV12-4	few	TRBJ2-1	TRBD2	TGTGCCAGCGGATTAGCGGGAGGGGGTTCCTACAATGAGCAGTTCTTC	CASGLAGGGSYNEQFF
TRBV25-1	many	TRBJ2-6	NA	TGTGCCACCTCTGACCCTGGGGCCAACGTCCTGACTTTC	CATSDPGANVLTF
TRBV5-1	few	TRBJ2-1	TRBD1	TGCGCCAGCAGCTTGGACAGGACAGGGGGCAATGAGCAGTTCTTC	CASSLDRTGGNEQFF
TRBV15	many	TRBJ1-2	NA	TGTGCCACCAGCAGAGAAATCCCAGGGTCGGGTGGCTACACCTTC	CATSREIPGSGGYTF
TRBV6-2/TRBV6-3	NA	TRBJ1-5	NA	TGTGCCAGCAGTTTCCGGGACGGTAGAAATCAGCCCCAGCATTTT	CASSFRDGRNQPQHF
TRBV7-2	many	TRBJ1-2	NA	TGTGCCAGCAGCCCAGAGACCTATGGCTACACCTTC	CASSPETYGYTF
TRBV7-9	few	TRBJ1-1	TRBD1	TGTGCCAGCAGCTTGTTGACAGGGTTTGGTTTTGAAGCTTTCTTT	CASSLLTGFGFEAFF
TRBV20-1	few	TRBJ2-1	TRBD2	TGCAGTGCTAGGGTTAGCGGGAGGCCCGGTGGGTGGGAGCAGTTCTTC	CSARVSGRPGGWEQFF
TRBV10-3	NA	TRBJ2-3	TRBD2	TGTGCCATCGCTAGCGGAACCACAGATACGCAGTATTTT	CAIASGTTDTQYF
TRBV7-2	NA	TRBJ2-1	TRBD2	TGTGCCAGCAGCTTAAGGACTAGCGGGGCCCATGAGCAGTTCTTC	CASSLRTSGAHEQFF
TRBV11-1	few	TRBJ2-1	TRBD2	TGTGCCAGCAGCTCTTTAGGGTCCGCTAGCGGGGCCTACAATGAGCAGTTCTTC	CASSSLGSASGAYNEQFF
TRBV4-1	NA	TRBJ1-4	TRBD1	TGCGCCAGCAGCCAAACAGGGGGCACTAATGAAAAACTGTTTTTT	CASSQTGGTNEKLFF
TRBV20-1	few	TRBJ2-1	NA	TGCAGTGCTTCCGAACACAGTCTCCATGAGCAGTTCTTC	CSASEHSLHEQFF
TRBV28	NA	TRBJ1-4	TRBD1	TGTGCCAGCAGTCCTCCGGGACAGGGGTATGAAAAACTGTTTTTT	CASSPPGQGYEKLFF
TRBV5-1	NA	TRBJ1-1	NA	TGCGCCAGCAGCTTGGACCCGGGATCCAGGACTGAAGCTTTCTTT	CASSLDPGSRTEAFF
TRBV5-1	many	TRBJ2-1	NA	TGCGCCAGCAGCTTGGCCTCGGGGGCCCGTGGTGCCGCCAATGAGCAGTTCTTC	CASSLASGARGAANEQFF
TRBV7-2	many	TRBJ2-1	TRBD2	TGTGCCAGCAGCTTTCGCCCTCCGGGACTAGGTTCGCTCTACAATGAGCAGTTCTTC	CASSFRPPGLGSLYNEQFF
TRBV4-2	many	TRBJ2-7	NA	TGTGCCAGCAGCCAAGAGTCTGGGGGGGGGCCCTACGAGCAGTACTTC	CASSQESGGGPYEQYF
TRBV12-3/TRBV12-4	many	TRBJ2-5	TRBD2	TGTGCCAGCAGTCAAAGCGGGAGGGCCGGAGAGACCCAGTACTTC	CASSQSGRAGETQYF
TRBV29-1	few	TRBJ1-3	NA	TGCAGCGTTTCCCCAGTTCTCTCTGGAAACACCATATATTTT	CSVSPVLSGNTIYF
TRBV12-3/TRBV12-4	many	TRBJ2-3	TRBD1	TGTGCCAGCAGTTTATCTCTCGGGACAGGGTCGTCGGCAGATACGCAGTATTTT	CASSLSLGTGSSADTQYF